This T cell receptor (beta chain) was identified in a study of blood T cell repertoires in COVID-19. In the source study's methods: Nucleated cell number was recorded as an estimate derived from reference gene primer amplification. The assay was immunoSEQ multiplex PCR, and TCRdb's table has in-frame clones only and misses some. The V and J calls and the clone size are those of that table, but D and trimming were determined from the DNA. The sample records 60,000 or so clones, around 87% being singletons. Germline CDR1 reads MNHEY; CDR2 reads SVGAGI. CDR3 length: 15 residues. V shed 6 bases and J shed 5 bases, with 19 bases lying between them.

The chain joins TRBV6-5 to TRBJ1-2; the D gene is possibly TRBD1 (6 bases). This receptor was taken from a man in his sixties with acute or convalescent COVID-19. Sequenced: peripheral blood. Written as DNA, the CDR3 is TGTGCCAGCAGCTCAGACAGGACCCGCCTTTATGGCTACACCTTC. Translation gives CASSSDRTRLYGYTF.